This is a list of T cell receptor beta chains from one sample in a study of glioma-infiltrating T cells after dendritic cell vaccination. TCRdb's copy holds only in-frame clones and misses some; the assay was immunoSEQ multiplex PCR. The sample shows 85,000 to 100,000 clones, about 85% of them seen only once. The material sequenced was blood, taken after dendritic cell vaccination. The receptors originated from a human donor with glioblastoma. Each CDR3 is given with its conserved first and last residue. D genes are given only for firm matches. Part of the rows lack a size; the others show once, few, many or a class for expanded clones.

D	size	J	V	CDR3	DNA
TRBD1	.	TRBJ1-1	TRBV7-6	CASSPRVPGQGVTEAFF	TGTGCCAGCAGCCCTAGGGTCCCGGGACAGGGGGTGACTGAAGCTTTCTTT
.	.	TRBJ1-1	TRBV5-1	CASSLAAGMNTEAFF	TGCGCCAGCAGCTTGGCCGCGGGCATGAACACTGAAGCTTTCTTT
.	few	TRBJ2-3	TRBV7-2	CASSRDRDTQYF	TGTGCCAGCAGCCGAGACAGAGATACGCAGTATTTT
TRBD1	.	TRBJ1-1	TRBV9	CASSSGQGLLNTEAFF	TGTGCCAGCAGCAGCGGACAGGGGCTTTTGAACACTGAAGCTTTCTTT
TRBD2	.	TRBJ2-1	TRBV19	CASSIIAGNNEQFF	TGTGCCAGTAGTATAATAGCGGGAAACAATGAGCAGTTCTTC
.	.	TRBJ2-7	TRBV19	CASTRRSGYEQYF	TGTGCCAGTACCCGCAGATCAGGCTACGAGCAGTACTTC
TRBD1	.	TRBJ1-3	TRBV5-1	CASTSDRPGNTIYF	TGCGCCAGCACCTCGGACAGGCCCGGAAACACCATATATTTT
TRBD2	.	TRBJ2-7	TRBV5-4	CASSRPGVSGSYEQYF	TGTGCCAGCAGCCGACCGGGGGTGAGCGGGAGCTACGAGCAGTACTTC
.	.	TRBJ2-2	TRBV11-2	CASSRTQGFPGELFF	TGTGCCAGCAGTCGAACACAGGGTTTCCCCGGGGAGCTGTTTTTT
TRBD1	once	TRBJ2-7	TRBV7-2	CASSLRGTGGFYEQYF	TGTGCCAGCAGCTTAAGGGGGACAGGGGGGTTTTACGAGCAGTACTTC
TRBD1	.	TRBJ1-2	TRBV27	CASSAGGNGYTF	TGTGCCAGCAGTGCAGGGGGGAATGGCTACACCTTC
TRBD2	.	TRBJ2-3	TRBV2	CASGLEVPTDTQYF	TGTGCCAGCGGACTAGAGGTACCCACAGATACGCAGTATTTT
TRBD2	few	TRBJ2-1	TRBV27	CASWGQTSGSIYNEQFF	TGTGCCAGTTGGGGGCAGACTAGCGGGAGCATCTACAATGAGCAGTTCTTC
TRBD1	.	TRBJ2-5	TRBV13	CASSSGQGRAQYF	TGTGCCAGCAGCTCCGGACAGGGTCGGGCCCAGTACTTC
TRBD1	.	TRBJ2-6	TRBV19	CASSSGGQGWSGANVLTF	TGTGCCAGTAGTTCCGGCGGACAGGGCTGGTCTGGGGCCAACGTCCTGACTTTC
TRBD1	.	TRBJ1-6	TRBV6-5	CASKAPTGKNSPLHF	TGTGCCAGCAAAGCCCCGACAGGGAAGAATTCACCCCTCCACTTT
.	.	TRBJ1-1	TRBV30	CAWTPTMNTEAFF	TGTGCCTGGACTCCTACGATGAACACTGAAGCTTTCTTT
.	.	TRBJ2-7	TRBV5-1	CASSLVGPNYEQYF	TGCGCCAGCAGCTTGGTTGGGCCGAACTACGAGCAGTACTTC
TRBD1	.	TRBJ2-1	TRBV2	CASNPMGTGAGDEQFF	TGTGCCAGCAATCCAATGGGGACAGGGGCGGGGGATGAGCAGTTCTTC
.	.	TRBJ1-3	TRBV9	CASSVGGIGGNTIYF	TGTGCCAGCAGCGTGGGGGGGATCGGAGGAAACACCATATATTTT
.	.	TRBJ2-1	TRBV6-5	CASSRSQTNEQFF	TGTGCCAGCAGTAGGTCACAGACCAATGAGCAGTTCTTC
.	.	TRBJ1-2	TRBV6-5	CASRQGSTNYGYTF	TGTGCCAGCAGACAGGGTTCGACTAACTATGGCTACACCTTC
.	.	TRBJ1-4	TRBV5-1	CASAGGGLNEKLFF	TGCGCCAGCGCGGGGGGGGGACTCAATGAAAAACTGTTTTTT
.	.	TRBJ2-3	TRBV9	CASSPRGIYSPDTQYF	TGTGCCAGCAGCCCCCGGGGGATCTACTCGCCAGATACGCAGTATTTT
TRBD1	.	TRBJ2-1	TRBV9	CASSVGQGDEQFF	TGTGCCAGCAGCGTAGGACAGGGGGATGAGCAGTTCTTC
TRBD2	once	TRBJ2-1	TRBV18	CASSPPGLAGGSYNEQFF	TGTGCCAGCTCACCTCCCGGACTAGCGGGAGGGTCCTACAATGAGCAGTTCTTC
.	.	TRBJ2-5	TRBV6-1	CASSVGTSQWETQYF	TGTGCCAGCAGTGTCGGGACAAGCCAATGGGAGACCCAGTACTTC